Shown below are 23 T cell receptor beta chains from a single sample sequenced in a study of CD8 T cells in Susac syndrome. RNA was extracted with the RNeasy kit, and a quantity of about 0.45 to 1 ug was reverse transcribed using random hexamers. Using its own MiXCR run on the immunoSEQ multiplex PCR reads, TCRdb lists one record per CDR3 protein. The sample lists under 85,000 distinct CDR3 sequences, approximately 95% occurring once. Sequences were obtained from CD8+ T cells from PBMCs. These receptors were collected from a human donor with Susac syndrome.

The chain combines TRBV5-1 with TRBJ2-3, with 7 nucleotides matching TRBD1. This CDR3 is built from 16 residues. V lost 4 bases, J lost 6 bases, and 14 bases stayed unmatched. Per germline, CDR1 SGHRS and CDR2 YFSETQ. The CDR3 reads CASSGRDSLLRDTQYF. The CDR3 DNA reads TGCGCCAGCAGCGGCCGGGACAGCCTTCTGAGGGATACGCAGTATTTT.

V and J are TRBV2 and TRBJ2-1, with 13 positions matching TRBD2. Germline CDR1 reads SNHLY; CDR2 reads FYNNEI. The J segment lost 6 bases and the V segment lost 5 bases, leaving 4 bases of the junction unmatched. This CDR3 has 15 residues. CDR3 sequence (DNA): TGTGCCAGCAGTAGCGGGACTAGCGGGGCCAATGAGCAGTTCTTC. Its protein is CASSSGTSGANEQFF.

This chain uses TRBV28 with TRBJ2-7; D call uncertain. The V gene lost 5 bases and the J gene lost 4 bases, with 15 bases spanning the gap. This CDR3 has 14 amino acids. Germline values: CDR1 MDHEN, CDR2 SYDVKM. CDR3 sequence reads: CASSARVTLYEQYF. The CDR3 DNA follows: TGTGCCAGCAGTGCCCGGGTCACCTTATACGAGCAGTACTTC.

A single count supports this clonotype. This chain uses TRBV4-3 with TRBJ2-1; maybe TRBD1 (6 bases). This CDR3 is built from 15 residues. V shed 3 bases and J shed 7 bases, with 16 bases lying between them. CDR1 is LGHNA and CDR2 is YSLEER in the germline V gene. Here the CDR3 DNA reads TGCGCCAGCAGCCACCTGGACAGAGACGAGAATGAGCAGTTCTTC. Its translation is CASSHLDRDENEQFF.

The J gene is TRBJ1-4, the V gene TRBV3-1; D is ambiguous. The CDR3 is 14 amino acids. V lost 3 bases to trimming and J lost 6 bases, with 11 bases between them. Germline V gene sequence: CDR1 LGHDT, CDR2 YNNKEL (reference sequence). CDR3 protein: CASSHGFGDEKLFF. CDR3 DNA sequence: TGTGCCAGCAGCCATGGCTTTGGGGATGAAAAACTGTTTTTT.

The chain has TRBV7-9 and TRBJ2-3, with a tentative D call TRBD2 (5 bases). This CDR3 is built from 15 residues. Per germline, CDR1 SEHNR and CDR2 FQNEAQ (reference sequence). Between the trimmed V and J ends, which lost 6 bases and 3 bases, there was a span of 16 bases. CDR3 sequence: CASRWAGAQTDTQYF. The CDR3 DNA sequence: TGTGCCAGCAGGTGGGCGGGCGCACAAACAGATACGCAGTATTTT.

The rearrangement uses TRBV7-9 and TRBJ2-7; D not certain. The CDR3 is 13 amino acids. V was clipped by 1 base and J by 2 bases, with 6 bases between them. CDR1 is SEHNR and CDR2 is FQNEAQ in the germline V gene (reference sequence). CDR3: CASSLGSPYEQYF. Here the CDR3 DNA reads TGTGCCAGCAGCTTAGGCAGCCCCTACGAGCAGTACTTC.

The chain uses TRBV19 and TRBJ2-1; TRBD2 matches at 7 bases. The CDR3 runs 16 residues. The V gene's germline CDR1 is LNHDA and CDR2 SQIVND (reference sequence). J was trimmed by 0 bases and V by 5 bases; bases with no gene match: 7. This chain's CDR3 is CASSEVAGSSYNEQFF. The CDR3 DNA reads TGTGCCAGTAGTGAAGTAGCGGGCAGCTCCTACAATGAGCAGTTCTTC. Supplemented by reference TRBV19 and TRBJ2-1, the full variable domain reads DGGITQSPKYLFRKEGQNVTLSCEQNLNHDAMYWYRQDPGQGLRLIYYSQIVNDFQKGDIAEGYSVSREKKESFPLTVTSAQKNPTAFYLCASSEVAGSSYNEQFFGPGTRLTVL.

This rearrangement joins TRBV19 to TRBJ2-5; the D is unclear. CDR1 and CDR2 (germline): LNHDA, SQIVND (reference sequence). V lost 3 bases and J 5 bases, leaving 16 bases between the germline ends. The CDR3 is 15 residues long. CDR3 sequence (DNA): TGTGCCAGTAGTATTGGTTCGGCCCTAACGGAGACCCAGTACTTC. Its protein is CASSIGSALTETQYF.

The chain recombines TRBV20-1 with TRBJ1-1; D gene uncertain. The CDR3 totals 13 residues. CDR1 is DFQATT and CDR2 is SNEGSKA in the germline V gene (reference sequence). DNA for the CDR3: TGCGTAACTTCGAGGACGGTGAACACTGAAGCTTTCTTT. Protein sequence: CVTSRTVNTEAFF.

The chain has TRBV6-2 or TRBV6-3 and TRBJ2-3; 8 bases are a match to TRBD2. CDR1 is MNHEY and CDR2 is SVGEGT in the germline V gene. V gave up 2 bases and J gave up 1 base; unmatched junction bases: 2. The CDR3 has 15 residues. CDR3 in amino acids: CASSYAGGGTDTQYF. The CDR3 bases are TGTGCCAGCAGTTACGCGGGAGGAGGCACAGATACGCAGTATTTT.

The chain combines TRBV6-2 or TRBV6-3 with TRBJ2-7; D gene uncertain. Deletions cut 5 bases from V and 0 bases from J, with 11 bases between. CDR1 is MNHEY, CDR2 SVGEGT, per germline. The CDR3 consists of 14 residues. In DNA, the CDR3 is TGTGCCAGCAGTGCCCAGACACCCTCCTACGAGCAGTACTTC. Translated: CASSAQTPSYEQYF.

This clonotype was recorded a few times. The rearrangement joins TRBV7-9 to TRBJ2-5; TRBD2 matches 8 bases. Germline CDR1 and CDR2: SEHNR and FQNEAQ (reference sequence). V dropped 4 bases and J dropped 2; count of bases not matched to a gene: 6. This CDR3 comprises 15 residues. The CDR3: CASSWSGSGQETQYF. The DNA for the CDR3 is TGTGCCAGCAGCTGGAGCGGGAGTGGGCAAGAGACCCAGTACTTC.

The J gene is TRBJ2-1, the V gene TRBV7-9; either TRBD1 or TRBD2 may supply D (6 bases each). Trimming removed 4 bases at V and 4 bases at J, with 20 bases between. This CDR3 has 17 residues. CDR1 SEHNR and CDR2 FQNEAQ come from the germline V gene (reference sequence). CDR3 DNA sequence: TGTGCCAGCAGCTCCTCCTCGAGGGGGGAGGAATACAATGAGCAGTTCTTC. Translation: CASSSSSRGEEYNEQFF.

The V gene is TRBV6-4, the J gene TRBJ2-2, with 7 bases lining up with TRBD1. Per the germline V gene, CDR1 is MRHNA and CDR2 is SNTAGT. The CDR3 is 14 amino acids. V was pared by 6 bases and J by 4 bases, with 5 bases of the junction left unmatched. In DNA form, the CDR3 reads TGTGCCAGCAGCACAGGGGAAGGCACCGGGGAGCTGTTTTTT. As protein: CASSTGEGTGELFF.

The rearrangement uses TRBV7-8 and TRBJ2-5, with a weak D call TRBD1 (5 bases). The CDR3 contains 15 residues. The V gene lost 4 bases and the J gene lost 2 bases, with 14 bases spanning the gap. The germline V gene has CDR1 SGHVS and CDR2 FQNEAQ. CDR3 amino acids: CASSSAGSIQETQYF. CDR3 nucleotides: TGTGCCAGCAGCTCGGCAGGGTCAATACAAGAGACCCAGTACTTC.

This clonotype was recorded a few times. V and J are TRBV27 and TRBJ2-7; D may correspond to TRBD1 or TRBD2 (5 bases each). This CDR3 is 15 amino acids long. Looked up from germline, CDR1 is MNHEY and CDR2 is SMNVEV (reference sequence). V lost 0 bases, J lost 0 bases, and 9 bases lay in between. CDR3 sequence reads: CASSLSAGTSYEQYF. The CDR3 coding sequence is TGTGCCAGCAGTTTATCTGCCGGGACCTCCTACGAGCAGTACTTC.

CDR3 sequence reads: CAWSPIGDTQYF. In DNA, the CDR3 is TGTGCCTGGAGTCCCATTGGGGATACGCAGTATTTT. The genes are TRBV30 and TRBJ2-3; D uncertain. Per the germline V gene, CDR1 is GTSNPN and CDR2 is SVGIG (reference sequence). The CDR3 loop spans 12 amino acids. Between the trimmed V and J ends, which lost 2 bases and 6 bases, there was a span of 9 bases.

The rearrangement links TRBV29-1 to TRBJ2-7; 13 nucleotides match TRBD2. The V segment lost 6 bases and the J segment 3 bases; nucleotides outside the gene matches: 8. There are 15 residues in the CDR3. From germline, CDR1 is SQVTM and CDR2 ANQGSEA. CDR3 residues: CSVRGTSGEIYEQYF. As DNA, the CDR3 is TGCAGCGTACGTGGGACTAGCGGGGAGATCTACGAGCAGTACTTC.

The chain is built from TRBV6-5 and TRBJ2-1, with a tentative D call TRBD1 (6 bases). Germline CDR1 reads MNHEY; CDR2 reads SVGAGI. The CDR3 is 13 residues long. The germline V and J ends were trimmed by 5 bases and 6 bases, with 11 bases remaining between them. CDR3: CASSVLGANEQFF. The CDR3 nucleotides are TGTGCCAGCAGTGTCCTGGGGGCCAATGAGCAGTTCTTC.

The J gene is TRBJ2-5, the V gene TRBV12-3 or TRBV12-4; 9 bases align to TRBD2. This CDR3 has 16 amino acids. With V trimmed by 2 bases and J by 4 bases, 8 bases remained unmatched. CDR3 protein: CASSLSLAGVGETQYF. Written as DNA, the CDR3 is TGTGCCAGCAGTTTAAGCTTAGCGGGAGTGGGAGAGACCCAGTACTTC.

This chain uses TRBV9 with TRBJ2-3; 11 bases match TRBD2. Germline V CDR1 and CDR2: SGDLS, YYNGEE. The CDR3 loop spans 15 amino acids. The ends lost 4 bases at V and 6 bases at J; junction bases unmatched: 7. The CDR3 sequence is CASSPEASGGDTQYF. The CDR3 DNA follows: TGTGCCAGCAGCCCAGAAGCTAGCGGGGGGGATACGCAGTATTTT.

This chain links TRBV7-9 with TRBJ2-2; TRBD1 matches 9 bases. The CDR3 has 16 amino acids. Trimming at V came to 4 bases and at J to 4 bases, leaving 7 bases not matched to a gene. CDR1 SEHNR and CDR2 FQNEAQ come from the germline V gene (reference sequence). CDR3 nucleotides: TGTGCCAGCAGCTCCCCGGGACAGGGATTCACCGGGGAGCTGTTTTTT. Translation gives CASSSPGQGFTGELFF.